This TCR beta chain came from a study of T cells after yellow fever vaccination. Overall study findings and caveats: Subsequent to the booster, the majority of primary-vaccination clones reappeared (approximately 95% CD4, around 90% CD8). CD4 and CD8 compartments shared a small share of clonotypes. In FACS-sorted repertoires, abundant clonotypes from the bulk population could appear as contaminants.

The CDR3 consists of 14 residues. Trimming removed 1 base from V and 0 bases from J, with 7 bases in between. Looked up from germline, CDR1 is SGHTA and CDR2 is FQGNSA. For this clonotype: Its antigen is unknown.

The authors made TCR cDNA by 5'RACE template switching, adding a universal primer site and UMIs. Each CDR3 protein is one row after TCRdb ran MiXCR on the 5' RACE reads. In the table there are around 340,000 distinct CDR3 sequences, approximately 13% of which are singletons. The gene calls are TRBV7-2 and TRBJ2-7, with D possibly TRBD1 on 5 matching bases. Source: CD4+ T cells sorted from PBMCs, taken 15 days after the yellow fever booster vaccination. The source of this sequence is a man aged 18 to 29 who received the YFV17D yellow fever vaccine. DNA of the CDR3: TGTGCCAGCAGCTTAGAACAGGCCTCCTACGAGCAGTACGTC. Translating it yields CASSLEQASYEQYV.